These 23 T cell receptor beta chains were sequenced from one sample in a study of T cell repertoires in cytomegalovirus infection. TCRdb reprocessed the reads with MiXCR, giving one entry per CDR3 protein. The table includes about 310,000 distinct CDR3 sequences, around 9.1% detected once. Material: PBMCs. The receptors shown here come from a human donor in good health (CMV status not recorded). Some clones in this sample may be carry-over from other donors' samples.

There are many counts of this clonotype. The chain combines TRBV6-1 with TRBJ2-7; D unresolved. The CDR3 covers 11 residues. Germline loops: CDR1 MNHNS, CDR2 SASEGT. Deletions cut 5 bases from V and 6 bases from J, with 8 bases between. The chain's CDR3 is CASSTAGEQYV. The DNA of the CDR3 is TGTGCCAGCAGTACCGCAGGCGAGCAGTACGTC.

This clonotype was seen repeatedly, ten times or more. This chain uses TRBV7-2 with TRBJ1-2; possible D gene TRBD1, 5 bases. The length of the CDR3 is 15 residues. The germline V gene encodes CDR1 SGHTA and CDR2 FQGNSA. Between the trimmed V and J ends, which lost 5 bases and 6 bases, there was a span of 19 bases. In DNA form, the CDR3 reads TGTGCCAGCAGCCCTACGGGGGGAAATTCCGATGGCTACACCTTC. As protein: CASSPTGGNSDGYTF.

CDR3 amino acids: CASSVADRIPYEQYF. CDR3 in DNA: TGTGCCAGCAGCGTAGCAGACAGGATTCCCTACGAGCAGTACTTC. J is TRBJ2-7 and V is TRBV9, with D tentatively TRBD1 (6 bases). CDR3 length equals 15 residues. Per germline, CDR1 SGDLS and CDR2 YYNGEE. V dropped 0 bases and J dropped 2 bases, with 12 bases sitting between them.

This clonotype appeared many times. The rearrangement uses TRBV6-2 or TRBV6-3 and TRBJ2-3; possibly TRBD1 for D (6 bases). CDR3 length: 13 residues. V lost 5 bases, J lost 3 bases, and 9 bases lay in between. Germline CDR1 is MNHEY and CDR2 is SVGEGT. The DNA of the CDR3 is TGTGCCAGCAGTGGACAGATAACAGATACGCAGTATTTT. Its translation: CASSGQITDTQYF.

At least ten counts were recorded for this clonotype. V is TRBV20-1 and J is TRBJ1-4, with D uncertain. The CDR3 has 14 amino acids. Germline CDR1 and CDR2: DFQATT and SNEGSKA (reference sequence). V was pared by 5 bases and J by 0 bases, with 10 bases between. The CDR3 DNA follows: TGCAGTGCTCAAAGGACGGCAACTAATGAAAAACTGTTTTTT. Amino acid sequence: CSAQRTATNEKLFF.

This clonotype came up many times. V is TRBV7-9 and J is TRBJ1-1; D is ambiguous. V lost 3 bases to trimming and J lost 1 base, with 9 bases between them. Per the germline V gene, CDR1 is SEHNR and CDR2 is FQNEAQ (reference sequence). This CDR3 comprises 14 residues. The CDR3 DNA reads as TGTGCCAGCAGCTTTTTTCCGGAGAACACTGAAGCTTTCTTT. It encodes CASSFFPENTEAFF. Supplemented by reference TRBV7-9 and TRBJ1-1, the full variable domain reads DTGVSQNPRHKITKRGQNVTFRCDPISEHNRLYWYRQTLGQGPEFLTYFQNEAQLEKSRLLSDRFSAERPKGSFSTLEIQRTEQGDSAMYLCASSFFPENTEAFFGQGTRLTVV.

The V and J genes are TRBV5-1 and TRBJ2-2; 8 bases align to TRBD2. Trimming took 6 bases from V and 7 from J; bases not matched to a gene: 11. The germline V gene encodes CDR1 SGHRS and CDR2 YFSETQ. The CDR3 runs 15 residues. In DNA, the CDR3 is TGCGCCAGCACTAGAAACGGGGGGGCCGGCGGGGAGCTGTTTTTT. This translates into CASTRNGGAGGELFF.

This clonotype has a count of ten or more. The V and J genes are TRBV2 and TRBJ2-1, with 7 bases matching TRBD2. The germline CDR1 and CDR2 sequences are SNHLY and FYNNEI. V lost 6 bases, J lost 4 bases, and 3 bases stayed unmatched. This CDR3 contains 13 residues. In DNA form, the CDR3 reads TGTGCCAGCAGGTGGGGGGGGTACAATGAGCAGTTCTTC. Translated: CASRWGGYNEQFF.

Ten or more counts support this clonotype. This chain connects TRBV20-1 to TRBJ1-4; no reliable D call. Looked up from germline, CDR1 is DFQATT and CDR2 is SNEGSKA (reference sequence). V was clipped by 3 bases and J by 0 bases, with 5 bases between them. There are 13 residues in the CDR3. The CDR3 DNA reads TGCAGTGCTAGGTTTGCAACTAATGAAAAACTGTTTTTT. It translates to CSARFATNEKLFF.

This clonotype has a count of ten or more. This chain connects TRBV11-3 to TRBJ2-2; D call uncertain. Trimming stripped 0 bases from V and 3 bases from J, with 11 bases between. The germline gives CDR1 SGHNT, CDR2 YENEEA. The CDR3 has 16 residues. CDR3 loop: CASSLEGGRDTGELFF. The CDR3, as DNA: TGTGCCAGCAGCTTAGAAGGTGGTCGGGACACCGGGGAGCTGTTTTTT.

This clonotype was detected only a few times. The chain links TRBV3-1 to TRBJ2-1; 8 bases agree with TRBD1. The CDR3 length is 14 residues. The V gene's germline CDR1 is LGHDT and CDR2 YNNKEL (reference sequence). V lost 1 base to trimming and J lost 10 bases; unmatched junction nucleotides: 6. CDR3 sequence (DNA): TGTGCCAGCAGCCAAGGACAGGGGATGAGCGAGCAGTTCTTC. Translated, it gives CASSQGQGMSEQFF.

This clonotype was counted many times. This chain joins TRBV6-2 or TRBV6-3 and TRBJ2-5, with D uncertain. CDR1 is MNHEY and CDR2 is SVGEGT in the germline V gene. This CDR3 is built from 14 residues. V was shortened by 7 bases and J by 4 bases, with 16 bases between the two germline ends. CDR3 sequence reads: CASNKATSGETQYF. CDR3 coding DNA: TGTGCCAGCAACAAAGCCACATCGGGAGAGACCCAGTACTTC.

This clonotype was recorded at least ten times. The rearrangement uses TRBV28 and TRBJ2-3; 8 nucleotides agree with TRBD2. Looked up from germline, CDR1 is MDHEN and CDR2 is SYDVKM. V shed 6 bases and J 7 bases; nucleotides not matched to a gene: 9. This CDR3 has 14 residues. The CDR3 sequence: CASSPPTSVNTQYF. For the CDR3, the DNA is TGTGCCAGCAGCCCCCCGACTAGCGTGAATACGCAGTATTTT.

This clonotype was seen at least ten times. This chain joins TRBV7-2 and TRBJ1-2; 9 nucleotides line up with TRBD1. The J segment lost 5 bases and the V segment lost 4 bases, leaving 8 bases of the junction unmatched. The CDR3 is 15 residues long. CDR1 is SGHTA, CDR2 FQGNSA, per germline. Here the CDR3 reads CASSSQGASGYGYTF. The CDR3 nucleotides read TGTGCCAGCAGCTCACAGGGGGCGAGCGGGTATGGCTACACCTTC.

Many counts were recorded for this clonotype. V gene TRBV7-9 combines with J gene TRBJ1-4; D gene uncertain. The ends were cut back, 1 base at V and 4 bases at J, with 10 bases in the middle. Germline assignment: CDR1 SEHNR and CDR2 FQNEAQ (reference sequence). The CDR3 loop spans 15 amino acids. The CDR3 DNA is TGTGCCAGCAGCTTAGTCAACAGCAATAATGAAAAACTGTTTTTT. This translates into CASSLVNSNNEKLFF.

The CDR3 DNA reads TGTGCCAGCAGTTCAGACAGTTTAAACACTGAAGCTTTCTTT. It encodes CASSSDSLNTEAFF. This chain joins TRBV6-6 and TRBJ1-1; TRBD1 might be the D (5 bases). The CDR3 runs to 14 residues. Germline-derived CDR1 and CDR2 are MNHNY and SVGAGI (reference sequence). V lost 4 bases, J lost 2 bases, and 11 bases lay in between.

With respect to this clonotype: Since a much larger clone is just one base distant, this may be a read error. CDR3 sequence (DNA): TGTGCCAGCAGTATGGGACTAGCGGGACCTTACTCCTACAATGAGCAGTTCTTC. Translated: CASSMGLAGPYSYNEQFF. The rearrangement links TRBV27 to TRBJ2-1; 13 nucleotides line up with TRBD2. Per the germline V gene, CDR1 is MNHEY and CDR2 is SMNVEV (reference sequence). V gave up 5 bases and J gave up 0 bases; unmatched junction bases: 7. The CDR3 is 18 amino acids.

In this sample, this clonotype turned up many times. CDR3 nucleotides: TGTGCCAGCGGACCGGGCAATCAGCCCCAGCATTTT. Translated, it gives CASGPGNQPQHF. The chain is built from TRBV28 and TRBJ1-5, with unresolved D. Germline CDR1 MDHEN, CDR2 SYDVKM. Trimming cost V 8 bases and J 2 bases, with 7 bases left between them. There are 12 residues in the CDR3.

This clonotype was detected ten times or more. The chain is built from TRBV6-1 and TRBJ2-1; D assignment may be TRBD1 or TRBD2 (5 bases each). The germline V gene encodes CDR1 MNHNS and CDR2 SASEGT. Trimming removed 4 bases from V and 1 base from J, with 14 bases in between. This CDR3 contains 16 residues. This CDR3 is CASSVLGTSSYNEQFF. In DNA, the CDR3 is TGTGCCAGCAGTGTGCTCGGGACCTCTTCCTACAATGAGCAGTTCTTC.

There are many counts of this clonotype. The chain links TRBV7-2 to TRBJ1-3; tentatively, D is TRBD1 (5 bases). The CDR3 length is 16 residues. Germline V gives CDR1 SGHTA, CDR2 FQGNSA. Trimming left V 0 bases short and J 0 bases short, with 9 bases between. The CDR3 loop reads CASSLALGLSGNTIYF. Written as DNA, the CDR3 is TGTGCCAGCAGCTTAGCGTTGGGGCTCTCTGGAAACACCATATATTTT.

This clonotype was found many times. This chain joins TRBV7-9 and TRBJ1-1; 9 positions agree with TRBD1. This CDR3 region has 15 residues. V was pared by 5 bases and J by 3 bases, with 7 bases of the junction left unmatched. From germline, CDR1 is SEHNR and CDR2 FQNEAQ (reference sequence). CDR3 nucleotides: TGTGCCAGCAGCCCCAGGGACAGGGAATACACTGAAGCTTTCTTT. This encodes CASSPRDREYTEAFF.

This clonotype was picked up many times. V gene TRBV27 combines with J gene TRBJ1-1; maybe TRBD1 (5 bases). The germline V and J ends were trimmed by 6 bases and 0 bases, with 14 bases remaining between them. The length of the CDR3 is 15 residues. Per germline, CDR1 MNHEY and CDR2 SMNVEV (reference sequence). The CDR3 DNA sequence: TGTGCCAGCAGCCAAGACGAGGGGTTGAACACTGAAGCTTTCTTT. Its protein is CASSQDEGLNTEAFF.

This clonotype was picked up many times. CDR3 loop: CASSPLGGGREQYF. The CDR3 DNA reads as TGTGCCAGCAGCCCCCTCGGCGGGGGCCGCGAGCAGTACTTC. J is TRBJ2-7 and V is TRBV12-3 or TRBV12-4, with D perhaps matching TRBD2 (7 bases). The CDR3 contains 14 residues. Trimming took 6 bases from V and 6 from J, leaving 18 bases between them.